This is a list of T cell receptor beta chains from one sample in a study of blood T cell repertoires in COVID-19. Repertoires were generated with immunoSEQ multiplex PCR, while TCRdb's copy carries only in-frame clones and drops some. The table records roughly 220,000 clones, approximately 84% of them present only once. The source material was peripheral blood. The receptors were gathered from a man aged 50-59 years who had recovered from COVID-19. Each CDR3 is given with its conserved first and last residue.

j_call v_call cdr3_aa
TRBJ2-7 TRBV7-8 CASSTQGVFYEQYF
TRBJ2-1 TRBV5-5 CASSSGQSYNEQFF
TRBJ1-2 TRBV2 CASRGDIMEGYTF
TRBJ2-7 TRBV9 CASSPGLAGSYEQYF
TRBJ1-4 TRBV3-1/TRBV3-2 CATQDGMEKLFF
TRBJ2-3 TRBV11-3 CASSLGGGTDTQYF
TRBJ2-3 TRBV3-1/TRBV3-2 CASSHLGTKGADTQYF
TRBJ1-4 TRBV28 CASSFFAGNEKLFF
TRBJ1-3 TRBV7-9 CASSFSGDTRNTIYF
TRBJ2-2 TRBV3-1/TRBV3-2 CASSLRPTENTGELFF
TRBJ1-5 TRBV6-6 CASSRWGTGGSNQPQHF
TRBJ1-3 TRBV7-2 CASSGQGPFSGNTIYF
TRBJ1-1 TRBV19 CASSERSGGRGTEAFF
TRBJ2-5 TRBV11-2 CASSKDRGLETQYF
TRBJ2-2 TRBV5-1 CASSTGGNTGELFF
TRBJ2-5 TRBV6-5 CASSYLRTQYF
TRBJ2-7 TRBV6-6 CASSPTGTVGYEQYF
TRBJ1-1 TRBV6-1 CASSEALEGATEAFF
TRBJ2-5 TRBV27 CASSLFAGVGETQYF
TRBJ2-1 TRBV2 CASTILAGGINEQFF